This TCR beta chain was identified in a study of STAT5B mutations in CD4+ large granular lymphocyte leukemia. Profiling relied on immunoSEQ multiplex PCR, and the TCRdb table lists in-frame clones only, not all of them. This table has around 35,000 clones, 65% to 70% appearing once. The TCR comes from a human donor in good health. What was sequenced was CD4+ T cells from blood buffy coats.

The CDR3 coding sequence is TGTGCCAGCAGCCTCCTCTCCGACTCTGGGGCCAACGTCCTGACTTTC. Amino acids: CASSLLSDSGANVLTF. This chain connects TRBV7-6 to TRBJ2-6; the D is unclear. The CDR3 spans 16 residues. Germline-derived CDR1 and CDR2 are SGHVS and FNYEAQ. V lost 5 bases and J 0 bases, leaving 11 bases between the germline ends.